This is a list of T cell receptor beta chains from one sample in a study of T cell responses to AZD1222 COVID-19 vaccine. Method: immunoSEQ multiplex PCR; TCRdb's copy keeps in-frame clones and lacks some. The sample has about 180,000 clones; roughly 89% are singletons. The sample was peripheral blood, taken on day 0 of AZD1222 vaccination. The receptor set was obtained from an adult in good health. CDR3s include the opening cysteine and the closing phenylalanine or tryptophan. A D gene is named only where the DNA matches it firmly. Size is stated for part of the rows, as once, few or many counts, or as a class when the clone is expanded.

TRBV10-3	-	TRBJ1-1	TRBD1	TGTGCCATCAGCACAGGGGGCGCGGGGACTGAAGCTTTCTTT	CAISTGGAGTEAFF
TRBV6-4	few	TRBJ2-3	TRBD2	TGTGCCAGCGGAGCGGGGGACGGCACAGATACGCAGTATTTT	CASGAGDGTDTQYF
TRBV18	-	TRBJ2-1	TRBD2	TGTGCCAGCTCACCACGGGGAAAAACTAGCGGGCACAATGAGCAGTTCTTC	CASSPRGKTSGHNEQFF
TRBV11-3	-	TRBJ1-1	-	TGTGCCAGCAGCTTAGGTATGGTGGGGATGAACACTGAAGCTTTCTTT	CASSLGMVGMNTEAFF
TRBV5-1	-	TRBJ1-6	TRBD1	TGCGCCAGCAGCTCCGGACAGGGGGCGAGTTCACCCCTCCACTTT	CASSSGQGASSPLHF
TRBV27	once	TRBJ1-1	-	TGTGCCACCAGGCGGACAAAGATCGCTGAAGCTTTCTTT	CATRRTKIAEAFF
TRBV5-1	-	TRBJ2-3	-	TGCGCCAGCAGTAATGGACCGGATTCTCCCACGCAGTATTTT	CASSNGPDSPTQYF
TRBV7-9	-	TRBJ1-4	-	TGTGCCAGCGCTTGGGGAGATAATGAAAAACTGTTTTTT	CASAWGDNEKLFF
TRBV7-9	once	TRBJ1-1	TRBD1	TGTGCCAGCAGCACCGGGACAGTGAACACTGAAGCTTTCTTT	CASSTGTVNTEAFF
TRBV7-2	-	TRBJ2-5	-	TGTGCCAGCAGCGAGGGACATCTAGGGCAGACCCAGTACTTC	CASSEGHLGQTQYF
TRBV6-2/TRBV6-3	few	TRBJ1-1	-	TGTGCCAGCAGCGAGACGGCTACCGTTACAGCTTTCTTT	CASSETATVTAFF
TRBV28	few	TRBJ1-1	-	TGTGCCAGCAGTTTTATCCTCCGGGGCCTGAACACTGAAGCTTTCTTT	CASSFILRGLNTEAFF
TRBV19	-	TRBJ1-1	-	TGTGCCAGTAGTTCCTTCTTCGACAGGAACACTGAAGCTTTCTTT	CASSSFFDRNTEAFF
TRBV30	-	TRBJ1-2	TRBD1	TGTGCCTGGAGCGGAACCTTTCTGAGGACAGGACCCTACACCTTC	CAWSGTFLRTGPYTF
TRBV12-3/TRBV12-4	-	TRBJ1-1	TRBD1	TGTGCCAGCAGTCCCAGGGGGCAGGAAGCTTTCTTT	CASSPRGQEAFF
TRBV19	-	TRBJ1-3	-	TGTGCCAGTACGGACAATGTTTTCTCTGGAAACACCATATATTTT	CASTDNVFSGNTIYF
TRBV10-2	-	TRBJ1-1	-	TGCGCCAGCAGTGATAACGCGGTGACCGGGGCTGAAGCTTTCTTT	CASSDNAVTGAEAFF
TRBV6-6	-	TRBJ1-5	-	TGTGCCAGCAGTTCTGCTTTTAGCAATCAGCCCCAGCATTTT	CASSSAFSNQPQHF
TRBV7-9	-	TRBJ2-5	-	TGTGCCAGCAGCTTAGGAACAGGGAAAGAGACCCAGTACTTC	CASSLGTGKETQYF
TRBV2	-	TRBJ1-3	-	TGTGCCAGCAGTTACAGGACCAACTCTGGAAACACCATATATTTT	CASSYRTNSGNTIYF
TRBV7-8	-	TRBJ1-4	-	TGTGCCAGCAGCCCAGACATGACAGGCAGTAATGAAAAACTGTTTTTT	CASSPDMTGSNEKLFF
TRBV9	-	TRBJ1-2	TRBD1	TGTGCCAGCAGCGGACAGGGGCATAACTATGGCTACACCTTC	CASSGQGHNYGYTF
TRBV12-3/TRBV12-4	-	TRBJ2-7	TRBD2	TGTGCCAGCGGCGCGGGGGGCGGTGGGCAGTACTTC	CASGAGGGGQYF
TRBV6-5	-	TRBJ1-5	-	TGTGCCAGCAGCCGCGGACCGGGAGGGGATCAGCCCCAGCATTTT	CASSRGPGGDQPQHF
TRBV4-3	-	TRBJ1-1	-	TGCGCCAGCAGCCAAGAGCCCTTTACGAACACTGAAGCTTTCTTT	CASSQEPFTNTEAFF
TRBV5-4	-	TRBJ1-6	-	TGTGCCAGCAGCTTGCTATTGGACTTCAGGGATTGGGATAATTCACCCCTCCACTTT	CASSLLLDFRDWDNSPLHF